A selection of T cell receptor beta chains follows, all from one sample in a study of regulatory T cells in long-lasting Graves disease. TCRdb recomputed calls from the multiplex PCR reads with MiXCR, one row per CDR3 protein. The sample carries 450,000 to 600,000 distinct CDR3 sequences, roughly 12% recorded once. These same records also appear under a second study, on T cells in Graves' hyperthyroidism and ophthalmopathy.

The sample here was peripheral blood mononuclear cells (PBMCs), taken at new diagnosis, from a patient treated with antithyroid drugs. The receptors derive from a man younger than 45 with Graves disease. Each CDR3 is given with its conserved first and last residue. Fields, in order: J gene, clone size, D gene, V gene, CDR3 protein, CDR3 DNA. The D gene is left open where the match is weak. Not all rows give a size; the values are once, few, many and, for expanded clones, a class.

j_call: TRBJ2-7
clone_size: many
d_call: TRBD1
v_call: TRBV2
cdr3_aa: CASSGDSYEQYF
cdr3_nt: TGTGCCAGCAGTGGGGACAGCTACGAGCAGTACTTC

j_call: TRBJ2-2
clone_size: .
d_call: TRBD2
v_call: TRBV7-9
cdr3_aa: CASSFVPAGVGTGELFF
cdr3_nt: TGTGCCAGCAGCTTCGTTCCAGCGGGAGTTGGAACCGGGGAGCTGTTTTTT

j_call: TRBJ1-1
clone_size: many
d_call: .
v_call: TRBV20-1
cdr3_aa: CSAKQRVEMNTEAFF
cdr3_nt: TGCAGTGCTAAGCAAAGGGTGGAGATGAACACTGAAGCTTTCTTT

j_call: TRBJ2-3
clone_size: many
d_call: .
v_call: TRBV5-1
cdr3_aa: CASSLQRAPDTQYF
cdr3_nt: TGCGCCAGCAGCTTGCAGCGGGCCCCAGATACGCAGTATTTT

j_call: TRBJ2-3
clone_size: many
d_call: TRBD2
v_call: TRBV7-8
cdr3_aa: CASTVGGSGRRGYTDTQYF
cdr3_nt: TGTGCCAGCACGGTCGGGGGTAGCGGGAGGCGCGGGTACACAGATACGCAGTATTTT

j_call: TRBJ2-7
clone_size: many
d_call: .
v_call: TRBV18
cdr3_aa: CASSPPGSIYEQYF
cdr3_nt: TGTGCCAGCTCACCACCGGGAAGTATCTACGAGCAGTACTTC

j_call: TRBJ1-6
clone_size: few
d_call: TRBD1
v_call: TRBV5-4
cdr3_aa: CASRLDRGNSPLHF
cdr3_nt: TGTGCCAGCAGACTGGACAGGGGGAATTCACCCCTCCACTTT

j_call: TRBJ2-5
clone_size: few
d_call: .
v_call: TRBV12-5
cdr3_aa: CASGFSAGVGGYF
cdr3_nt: TGTGCTAGTGGTTTTTCAGCTGGGGTAGGAGGGTACTTC

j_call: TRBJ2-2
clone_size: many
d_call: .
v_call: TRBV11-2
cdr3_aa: CASSLEALTAGELFF
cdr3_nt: TGTGCCAGCAGCTTAGAGGCCCTCACGGCCGGGGAGCTGTTTTTT

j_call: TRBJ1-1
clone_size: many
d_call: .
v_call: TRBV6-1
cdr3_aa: CASSEALQVTEAFF
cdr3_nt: TGTGCCAGCAGTGAAGCGCTTCAGGTCACTGAAGCTTTCTTT

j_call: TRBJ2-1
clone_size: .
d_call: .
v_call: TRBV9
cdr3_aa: CASSTWEVRENEQFF
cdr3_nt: TGTGCCAGCAGCACTTGGGAGGTTCGGGAGAATGAGCAGTTCTTC

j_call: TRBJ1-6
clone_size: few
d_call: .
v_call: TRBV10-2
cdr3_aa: CASSETTGVRDSPLHF
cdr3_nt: TGCGCCAGCAGTGAGACAACGGGGGTTCGGGATTCACCCCTCCACTTT

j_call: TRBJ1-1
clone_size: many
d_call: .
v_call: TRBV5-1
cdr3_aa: CASSPIRDTEAFF
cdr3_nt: TGCGCCAGCAGCCCCATAAGGGACACTGAAGCTTTCTTT

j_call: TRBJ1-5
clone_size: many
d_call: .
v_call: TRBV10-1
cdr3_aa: CAGERSNQPQHF
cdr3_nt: TGCGCCGGGGAACGTAGCAATCAGCCCCAGCATTTT

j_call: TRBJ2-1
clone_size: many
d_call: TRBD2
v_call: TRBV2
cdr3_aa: CASSGGTSGRSYNEQFF
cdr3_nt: TGTGCCAGCAGTGGAGGGACTAGCGGGAGGTCCTACAATGAGCAGTTCTTC

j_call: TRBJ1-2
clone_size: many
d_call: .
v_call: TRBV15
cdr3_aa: CATSRDGEGGYTF
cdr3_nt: TGTGCCACCAGCAGAGATGGGGAGGGCGGCTACACCTTC

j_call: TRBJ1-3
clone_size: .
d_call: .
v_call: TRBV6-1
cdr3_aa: CASSRVKENTIYF
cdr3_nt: TGTGCCAGCAGCAGGGTTAAGGAAAACACCATATATTTT

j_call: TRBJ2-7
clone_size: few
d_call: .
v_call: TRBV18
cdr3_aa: CASSPAADGLYEQYF
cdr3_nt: TGTGCCAGCTCACCGGCAGCTGATGGTCTCTACGAGCAGTACTTC

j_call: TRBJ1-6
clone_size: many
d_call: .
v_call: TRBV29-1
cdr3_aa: CSVRNGADTNSPLHF
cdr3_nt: TGCAGCGTTCGTAATGGGGCGGACACTAATTCACCCCTCCACTTT

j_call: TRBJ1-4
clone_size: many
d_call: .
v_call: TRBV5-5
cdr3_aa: CASSLAFRAEKLFF
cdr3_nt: TGTGCCAGCAGCTTGGCCTTCAGGGCAGAAAAACTGTTTTTT

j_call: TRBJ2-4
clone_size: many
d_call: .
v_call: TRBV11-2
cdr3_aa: CASSYQGRTWAKNIQYF
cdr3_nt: TGTGCCAGCAGCTACCAGGGTCGGACGTGGGCCAAAAACATTCAGTACTTC

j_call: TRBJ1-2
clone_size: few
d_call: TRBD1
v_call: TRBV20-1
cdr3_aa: CSAPSPGGRNGYTF
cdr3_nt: TGCAGTGCCCCTTCCCCAGGGGGGAGGAATGGCTACACCTTC

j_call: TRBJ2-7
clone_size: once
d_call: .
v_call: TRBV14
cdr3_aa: CASSQGGDTYEQYF
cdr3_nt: TGTGCCAGCAGCCAAGGGGGGGACACCTACGAGCAGTACTTC

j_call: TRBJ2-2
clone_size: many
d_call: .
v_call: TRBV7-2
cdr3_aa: CASSLGGGSGELFF
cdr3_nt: TGTGCCAGCAGCTTAGGAGGGGGTTCCGGGGAGCTGTTTTTT

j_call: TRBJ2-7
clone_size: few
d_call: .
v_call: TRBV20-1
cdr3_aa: CSAINRDPGEQYF
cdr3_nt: TGCAGTGCTATAAACCGGGATCCGGGGGAGCAGTACTTC

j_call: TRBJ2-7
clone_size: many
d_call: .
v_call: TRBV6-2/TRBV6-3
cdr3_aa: CASAAGGYYEQYF
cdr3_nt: TGTGCCAGCGCTGCTGGGGGCTACTACGAGCAGTACTTC

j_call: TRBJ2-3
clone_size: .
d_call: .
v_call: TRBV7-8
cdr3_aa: CASSLYTRNTDTQYF
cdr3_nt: TGTGCCAGCAGCCTTTACACCAGAAACACAGATACGCAGTATTTT

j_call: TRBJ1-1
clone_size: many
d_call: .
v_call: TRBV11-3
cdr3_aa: CASSYRTEAFF
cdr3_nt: TGTGCCAGCAGCTACCGGACAGAAGCTTTCTTT

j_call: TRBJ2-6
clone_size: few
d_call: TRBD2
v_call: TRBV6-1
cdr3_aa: CASKPSGAISGANVLTF
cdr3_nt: TGTGCCAGCAAACCTAGCGGGGCTATATCCGGGGCCAACGTCCTGACTTTC

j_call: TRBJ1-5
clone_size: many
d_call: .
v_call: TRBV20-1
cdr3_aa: CSAREAPDQPQHF
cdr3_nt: TGCAGTGCTAGAGAGGCCCCCGATCAGCCCCAGCATTTT

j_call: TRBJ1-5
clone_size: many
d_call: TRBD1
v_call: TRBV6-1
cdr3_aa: CATSGQYSNQPQHF
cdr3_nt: TGTGCCACCTCGGGACAGTATAGCAATCAGCCCCAGCATTTT

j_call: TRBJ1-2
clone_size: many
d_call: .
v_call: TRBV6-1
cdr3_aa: CASTDEDGNYGYTF
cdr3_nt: TGTGCCAGCACCGATGAGGACGGCAACTATGGCTACACCTTC

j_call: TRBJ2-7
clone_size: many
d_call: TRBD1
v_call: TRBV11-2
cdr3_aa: CASRGDRTTYEQYF
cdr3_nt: TGTGCCAGCAGGGGGGACAGGACAACCTACGAGCAGTACTTC

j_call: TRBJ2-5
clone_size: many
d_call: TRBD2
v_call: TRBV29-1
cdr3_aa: CSVEPTTSGSQETQYF
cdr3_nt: TGCAGCGTTGAACCAACGACTAGCGGGAGCCAGGAGACCCAGTACTTC

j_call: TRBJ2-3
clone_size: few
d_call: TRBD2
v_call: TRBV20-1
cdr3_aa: CSANMLAGVTDTQYF
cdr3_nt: TGCAGTGCCAACATGTTAGCGGGAGTTACAGATACGCAGTATTTT

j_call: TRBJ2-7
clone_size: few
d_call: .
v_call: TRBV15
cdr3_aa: CATSRDLASLGSYEQYF
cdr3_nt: TGTGCCACCAGCAGAGATCTGGCTAGCTTGGGCTCCTACGAGCAGTACTTC

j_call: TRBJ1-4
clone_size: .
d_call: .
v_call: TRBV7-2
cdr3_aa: CASSLAVGKLFF
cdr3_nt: TGTGCCAGCAGCTTAGCCGTGGGAAAACTGTTTTTT

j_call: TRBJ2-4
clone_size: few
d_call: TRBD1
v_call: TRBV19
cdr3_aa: CASTPGTGGKNIQYF
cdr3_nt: TGTGCCAGTACCCCTGGGACAGGGGGGAAAAACATTCAGTACTTC

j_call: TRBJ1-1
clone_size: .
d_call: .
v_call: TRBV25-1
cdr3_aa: CASGWTDEAFF
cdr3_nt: TGTGCCAGCGGCTGGACAGATGAAGCTTTCTTT

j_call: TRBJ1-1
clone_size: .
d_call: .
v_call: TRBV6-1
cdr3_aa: CASSEGRVLSTEAFF
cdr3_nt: TGTGCCAGCAGTGAAGGCAGGGTGCTGAGCACTGAAGCTTTCTTT

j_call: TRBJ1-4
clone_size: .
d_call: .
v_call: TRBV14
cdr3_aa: CASSQGGAGTLGEKLFF
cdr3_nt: TGTGCCAGCAGCCAAGGAGGTGCCGGGACACTCGGTGAAAAACTGTTTTTT

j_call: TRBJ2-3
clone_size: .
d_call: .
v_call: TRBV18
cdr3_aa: CASSPPFRGTQYF
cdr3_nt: TGTGCCAGCTCACCACCGTTCAGGGGTACGCAGTATTTT

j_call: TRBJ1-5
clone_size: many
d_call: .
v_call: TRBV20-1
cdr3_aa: CSARVAGSQPQHF
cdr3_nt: TGCAGTGCTAGAGTGGCAGGGAGTCAGCCCCAGCATTTT

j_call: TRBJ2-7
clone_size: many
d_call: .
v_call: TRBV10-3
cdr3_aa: CAISQTTGSGEQYF
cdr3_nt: TGTGCCATCAGCCAAACCACAGGGTCTGGCGAGCAGTACTTC

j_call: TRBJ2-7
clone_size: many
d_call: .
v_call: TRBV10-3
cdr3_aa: CAISNYPRGQVEQYF
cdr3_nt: TGTGCCATCAGCAACTACCCGCGGGGGCAGGTCGAGCAGTACTTC

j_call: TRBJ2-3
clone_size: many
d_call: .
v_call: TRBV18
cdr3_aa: CASSSTTLDTQYF
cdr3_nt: TGTGCCAGCTCATCCACGACACTAGATACGCAGTATTTT

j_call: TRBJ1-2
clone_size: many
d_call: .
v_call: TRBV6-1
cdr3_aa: CASFTIAAPGYTF
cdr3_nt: TGTGCCAGCTTTACTATTGCAGCACCTGGCTACACCTTC

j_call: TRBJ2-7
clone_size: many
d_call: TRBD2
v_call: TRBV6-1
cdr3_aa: CASSPRAGLAGGKQYF
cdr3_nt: TGTGCCAGCAGCCCCCGTGCGGGGCTAGCGGGAGGGAAGCAGTACTTC

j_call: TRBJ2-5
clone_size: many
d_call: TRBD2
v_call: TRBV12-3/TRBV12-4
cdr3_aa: CASSLALAGVAAQYF
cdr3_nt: TGTGCCAGCAGTTTAGCGCTAGCGGGGGTAGCGGCCCAGTACTTC

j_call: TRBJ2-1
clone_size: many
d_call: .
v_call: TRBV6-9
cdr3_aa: CASSSPNEQFF
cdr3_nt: TGTGCCAGCAGTTCTCCCAATGAGCAGTTCTTC

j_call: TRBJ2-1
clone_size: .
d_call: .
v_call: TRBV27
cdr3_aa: CASSYIYQGAKEQFF
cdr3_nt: TGTGCCAGCAGTTATATCTACCAGGGAGCAAAGGAGCAGTTCTTC

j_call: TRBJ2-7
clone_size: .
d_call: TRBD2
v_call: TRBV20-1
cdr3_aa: CSAPRTSGTEQYF
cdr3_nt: TGCAGTGCTCCCCGGACTAGCGGGACCGAGCAGTACTTC

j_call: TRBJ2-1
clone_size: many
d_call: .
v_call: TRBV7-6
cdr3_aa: CASSTRLYSEQFF
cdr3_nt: TGTGCCAGCAGCACCCGACTGTATAGTGAGCAGTTCTTC

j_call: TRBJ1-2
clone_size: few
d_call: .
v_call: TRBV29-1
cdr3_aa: CSTGGHYGYTF
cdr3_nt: TGCAGCACCGGGGGGCACTATGGCTACACCTTC

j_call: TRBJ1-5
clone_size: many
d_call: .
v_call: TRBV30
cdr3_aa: CAWSPPGRYNQPQHF
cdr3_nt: TGTGCCTGGAGTCCACCGGGACGGTACAATCAGCCCCAGCATTTT

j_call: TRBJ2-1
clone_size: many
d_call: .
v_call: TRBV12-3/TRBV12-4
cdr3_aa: CASTLLGLENNEQFF
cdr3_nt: TGTGCCAGCACCCTTCTAGGACTGGAAAACAATGAGCAGTTCTTC

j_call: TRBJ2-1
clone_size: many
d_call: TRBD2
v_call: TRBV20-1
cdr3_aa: CSARDGTSGGNEQFF
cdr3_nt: TGCAGTGCTAGAGATGGGACTAGCGGGGGCAATGAGCAGTTCTTC